A single sample gave rise to the 19 T cell receptor beta chains below, sequenced in a study of T cells after yellow fever vaccination. MiXCR was run by TCRdb on the 5' RACE reads, yielding one entry per CDR3 protein. The sample lists more than 350,000 distinct CDR3 sequences, approximately 10% occurring once. The sequencing used PBMCs, collected on the day of the first yellow fever vaccination. These receptors came from a young man who received the YFV17D yellow fever vaccine.

This chain joins TRBV2 and TRBJ2-1; 10 positions agree with TRBD1. Germline CDR1 SNHLY, CDR2 FYNNEI. The CDR3 is 14 residues long. V gave up 9 bases and J gave up 5 bases; unmatched junction bases: 7. The CDR3 DNA sequence: TGTGCCAGTAAAGCGGGACAGGGGAACAATGAGCAGTTCTTC. Protein sequence: CASKAGQGNNEQFF.

This chain uses TRBV20-1 with TRBJ2-4; D is tentatively TRBD1 or TRBD2 (5 bases each). The CDR3 contains 14 residues. Germline loops: CDR1 DFQATT, CDR2 SNEGSKA (reference sequence). The ends were cut back, 5 bases at V and 5 bases at J, with 16 bases in the middle. The CDR3, as DNA: TGCAGTGCTCGGCCCGCCGGGGACCAAAACATTCAGTACTTC. Translated: CSARPAGDQNIQYF.

This clonotype was recorded at least ten times. The CDR3, as DNA: TGCGCCAGCAGCTTGGGGGCTCTGAACACTGAAGCTTTCTTT. This codes for CASSLGALNTEAFF. The chain joins TRBV5-1 to TRBJ1-1; no clear D. Looked up from germline, CDR1 is SGHRS and CDR2 is YFSETQ. This CDR3 has 14 amino acids. V gave up 0 bases and J gave up 0 bases, with 6 bases separating them. The variable domain in full, with the rest retrieved from reference TRBV5-1 and TRBJ1-1, is KAGVTQTPRYLIKTRGQQVTLSCSPISGHRSVSWYQQTPGQGLQFLFEYFSETQRNKGNFPGRFSGRQFSNSRSEMNVSTLELGDSALYLCASSLGALNTEAFFGQGTRLTVV.

The chain is built from TRBV19 and TRBJ2-3; D perhaps matches TRBD2 (6 bases). Between the trimmed V and J ends, which lost 4 bases and 2 bases, there was a span of 7 bases. Looked up from germline, CDR1 is LNHDA and CDR2 is SQIVND (reference sequence). This CDR3 contains 13 residues. Here the CDR3 DNA reads TGTGCCAGTAGTACGCGGGACACAGATACGCAGTATTTT. It translates to CASSTRDTDTQYF. The whole variable domain, filled in from reference TRBV19 and TRBJ2-3, reads DGGITQSPKYLFRKEGQNVTLSCEQNLNHDAMYWYRQDPGQGLRLIYYSQIVNDFQKGDIAEGYSVSREKKESFPLTVTSAQKNPTAFYLCASSTRDTDTQYFGPGTRLTVL.

This clonotype has a handful of counts. The genes are TRBV6-2 or TRBV6-3 and TRBJ2-1; 12 nucleotides line up with TRBD2. Losses at the gene ends were 6 bases for V and 4 bases for J; bases not matched to a gene: 7. Germline loops: CDR1 MNHEY, CDR2 SVGEGT. The CDR3 has 16 residues. The CDR3 reads CASSSSGGAWYNEQFF. The CDR3 nucleotides are TGTGCCAGCAGCTCTAGCGGGGGGGCCTGGTACAATGAGCAGTTCTTC.

The sample holds a few counts of this clonotype. The chain couples TRBV25-1 to TRBJ1-4, with D hard to call. CDR3 length: 13 residues. Germline V gene data show CDR1 as MGHDK and CDR2 as SYGVNS. Trimming removed 4 bases at V and 6 bases at J, with 9 bases between. CDR3 nucleotides: TGTGCCAGCAGTGTGATTGGTTATGAAAAACTGTTTTTT. Amino acids: CASSVIGYEKLFF.

This clonotype was counted a single time. This chain connects TRBV7-8 to TRBJ2-3; 8 bases are a match to TRBD2. Germline V gene sequence: CDR1 SGHVS, CDR2 FQNEAQ. The CDR3 loop spans 16 amino acids. Trimming removed 6 bases from V and 8 bases from J; junction bases left unmatched: 16. The CDR3 DNA follows: TGTGCCAGCAGAGGTCTCGCGGGGGGTCCCCCGGGTACGCAGTATTTT. Amino acid sequence: CASRGLAGGPPGTQYF. The variable domain in full, completed from reference TRBV7-8 and TRBJ2-3, reads GAGVSQSPRYKVAKRGQDVALRCDPISGHVSLFWYQQALGQGPEFLTYFQNEAQLDKSGLPSDRFFAERPEGSVSTLKIQRTQQEDSAVYLCASRGLAGGPPGTQYFGPGTRLTVL.

This clonotype was found a few times. An end of the junction does not agree with germline; a read error may underlie this. The chain combines TRBV4-1 with TRBJ1-1, with a tentative D call TRBD1 (5 bases). CDR3 length: 16 residues. Germline CDR1 reads MGHRA; CDR2 reads YSYEKL. The CDR3 loop reads CASNQPQGREDTEAFF. The CDR3 DNA reads as TGCGCCAGCAACCAACCTCAGGGAAGGGAGGACACTGAAGCTTTCTTT.

This clonotype was recorded at least ten times. The V and J genes are TRBV29-1 and TRBJ2-5; D unclear. Looked up from germline, CDR1 is SQVTM and CDR2 is ANQGSEA. V was clipped by 6 bases and J by 5 bases, with 10 bases between them. The length of the CDR3 is 11 residues. The CDR3 region is CSVHSRETQYF. The CDR3 coding sequence is TGCAGCGTGCATAGTAGGGAGACCCAGTACTTC. The full variable domain, rest sourced from reference TRBV29-1 and TRBJ2-5, is SAVISQKPSRDICQRGTSLTIQCQVDSQVTMMFWYRQQPGQSLTLIATANQGSEATYESGFVIDKFPISRPNLTFSTLTVSNMSPEDSSIYLCSVHSRETQYFGPGTRLLVL.

This clonotype has more than one count but fewer than ten. This rearrangement joins TRBV7-9 to TRBJ2-7; D ambiguous. Germline-derived CDR1 and CDR2 are SEHNR and FQNEAQ (reference sequence). The CDR3 runs 12 residues. Trimming took off 3 bases at V and 3 bases at J, with 6 bases between the two ends. DNA for the CDR3: TGTGCCAGCAGCTTCTTCAACTACGAGCAGTACGTC. Amino acids: CASSFFNYEQYV.

The CDR3 is CASSQVRLNEKLFF. The CDR3 region has the DNA TGCGCCAGCAGCCAAGTCCGACTTAATGAAAAACTGTTTTTT. The chain links TRBV4-1 to TRBJ1-4; D gene ambiguous. Germline lookup yields CDR1 MGHRA and CDR2 YSYEKL. The germline V and J ends were trimmed by 1 base and 4 bases, with 7 bases remaining between them. This CDR3 is 14 amino acids long.

This clonotype was observed many times. The chain is built from TRBV12-3 or TRBV12-4 and TRBJ1-3, with D maybe TRBD1 (5 bases). Trimming removed 8 bases at V and 4 bases at J, with 15 bases between. CDR3 length: 14 residues. CDR3 nucleotides: TGTGCCAGCCAGGCGACAGAGCACGGAAACACCATATATTTT. This translates into CASQATEHGNTIYF.

The chain links TRBV2 to TRBJ2-5; 9 nucleotides agree with TRBD2. The V and J ends lost 3 bases and 1 base, in that order; junction bases with no gene match: 3. The CDR3 runs to 15 residues. CDR1 and CDR2 from the germline V gene are SNHLY and FYNNEI. The CDR3 here is CASSESGGFQETQYF. CDR3 DNA: TGTGCCAGCAGTGAGAGCGGGGGGTTCCAAGAGACCCAGTACTTC. The full variable domain, rest sourced from reference TRBV2 and TRBJ2-5, is EPEVTQTPSHQVTQMGQEVILRCVPISNHLYFYWYRQILGQKVEFLVSFYNNEISEKSEIFDDQFSVERPDGSNFTLKIRSTKLEDSAMYFCASSESGGFQETQYFGPGTRLLVL.

The chain couples TRBV5-1 to TRBJ1-5; unclear D gene. Germline V CDR1 and CDR2: SGHRS, YFSETQ. V lost 2 bases and J lost 5, with 11 bases in between. CDR3 length equals 14 residues. CDR3 nucleotide sequence: TGCGCCAGCAGCTTCAACGGGCTCGATCAGCCCCAGCATTTT. Its translation: CASSFNGLDQPQHF.

In this sample, this clonotype turned up a few times. DNA for the CDR3: TGTGCCAGCCAACCCGGGGCTAGCGAGAGCACAGATACGCAGTATTTT. It is translated as CASQPGASESTDTQYF. The V call is TRBV12-3 or TRBV12-4, the J call TRBJ2-3, with D maybe TRBD2 (6 bases). The CDR3 has 16 residues. V lost 8 bases, J lost 0 bases, and 18 bases lay in between.

This clonotype has more than one count but fewer than ten. The chain couples TRBV4-3 to TRBJ1-5, with 8 bases matching TRBD1. The CDR3 length is 15 residues. From germline, CDR1 is LGHNA and CDR2 YSLEER. Trimming took 0 bases from V and 5 from J; bases not matched to a gene: 3. The CDR3 region has the DNA TGCGCCAGCAGCCAAGATCCCAGGGGGCATCAGCCCCAGCATTTT. As protein: CASSQDPRGHQPQHF.

The J gene is TRBJ1-1, the V gene TRBV7-2, with 8 bases lining up with TRBD1. Germline CDR1 is SGHTA and CDR2 is FQGNSA. This CDR3 has 14 amino acids. With 5 bases clipped from V and 4 bases from J, the junction kept 6 bases outside the gene matches. The CDR3 loop is CASSLDRGPTEAFF. CDR3 in DNA: TGTGCCAGCAGCCTCGACAGGGGACCCACTGAAGCTTTCTTT.

This chain joins TRBV2 and TRBJ2-1; the match to TRBD2 covers 13 bases. The CDR3 is 19 amino acids. The trim removed 4 bases at V and 3 bases at J, leaving 12 bases unmatched. In germline, CDR1 is SNHLY, CDR2 FYNNEI. The chain's CDR3 is CASSAGGEGTSGVYNEQFF. CDR3 nucleotide sequence: TGTGCCAGCAGTGCAGGAGGAGAAGGGACTAGCGGGGTCTACAATGAGCAGTTCTTC.

This clonotype was counted a few times. The chain links TRBV4-2 to TRBJ2-5; 8 bases are a match to TRBD2. The V gene's germline CDR1 is LGHNA and CDR2 YNFKEQ. This CDR3 contains 16 residues. V lost 3 bases to trimming and J lost 1 base; unmatched junction nucleotides: 7. The CDR3 region has the DNA TGTGCCAGCAGCCAGCCAGTGAGCGGGGGCCAAGAGACCCAGTACTTC. As protein: CASSQPVSGGQETQYF.